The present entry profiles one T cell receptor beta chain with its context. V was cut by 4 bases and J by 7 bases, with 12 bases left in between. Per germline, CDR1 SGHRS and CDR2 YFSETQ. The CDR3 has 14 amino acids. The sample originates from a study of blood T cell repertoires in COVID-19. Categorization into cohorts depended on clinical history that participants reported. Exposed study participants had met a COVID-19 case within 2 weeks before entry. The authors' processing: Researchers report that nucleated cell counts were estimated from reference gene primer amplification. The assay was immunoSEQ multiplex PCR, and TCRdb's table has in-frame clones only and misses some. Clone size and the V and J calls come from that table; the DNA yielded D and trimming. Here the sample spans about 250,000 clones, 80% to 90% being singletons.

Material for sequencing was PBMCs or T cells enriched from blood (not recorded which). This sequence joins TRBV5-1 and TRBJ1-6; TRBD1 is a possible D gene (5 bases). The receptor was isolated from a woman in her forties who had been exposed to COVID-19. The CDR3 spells CASSGLGENSPLHF. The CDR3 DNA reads TGCGCCAGCAGCGGTTTAGGGGAAAATTCACCCCTCCACTTT.